This T cell receptor (beta chain) came from a study of beta chain features in type 1 diabetes. Study results and limitations: The analysis here could not establish whether HLA type shapes TCRB rearrangement. Among patients with Type 1 diabetes, TCRB CDR3s were moderately but significantly shorter in every one of the four CD4+ subsets.

The whole isolated RNA underwent reverse transcription, so sequencing captured expressed TCRB transcripts. Assay used: immunoSEQ multiplex PCR; TCRdb lists only in-frame clones, some missing. The sample lists 250,000 to 350,000 clones, approximately 14% occurring once. Per the germline V gene, CDR1 is SGHDT and CDR2 is YYEEEE. V dropped 4 bases and J dropped 2 bases, with 15 bases sitting between them. The CDR3 contains 15 residues. A note on this clone: Its antigen is unknown.

The receptor comes from a man between 25 and 39 years old in good health. J is TRBJ2-5 and V is TRBV5-6; D is uncertain. Sequenced input: central memory CD4+ T cells from blood. The CDR3 coding sequence is TGTGCCAGCAGCGTAGCCTCCGTCACTCAAGAGACCCAGTACTTC. Its protein is CASSVASVTQETQYF. Full variable domain (outside the CDR3, taken from reference TRBV5-6 and TRBJ2-5): DAGVTQSPTHLIKTRGQQVTLRCSPKSGHDTVSWYQQALGQGPQFIFQYYEEEERQRGNFPDRFSGHQFPNYSSELNVNALLLGDSALYLCASSVASVTQETQYFGPGTRLLVL.